This T cell receptor beta chain was retrieved from a study of cytomegalovirus exposure and HLA in healthy donors. A multiplex PCR was run with 60 Vbeta primers and 13 Jbeta primers. TCRdb's copy holds only in-frame clones and misses some; the assay was immunoSEQ multiplex PCR. The table includes roughly 140,000 clones, around 72% detected once. Germline V gives CDR1 MDHEN, CDR2 SYDVKM. V lost 0 bases to trimming and J lost 1 base, with 9 bases between them. The CDR3 is made up of 15 amino acids. The material sequenced was PBMCs. This chain joins TRBV28 and TRBJ2-5; perhaps TRBD1 as D (5 bases). The TCR was taken from a man in his forties or fifties in good health and CMV-seronegative. The DNA for the CDR3 is TGTGCCAGCAGTTTATGGAGTCAGGGCCAAGAGACCCAGTACTTC. As protein: CASSLWSQGQETQYF.